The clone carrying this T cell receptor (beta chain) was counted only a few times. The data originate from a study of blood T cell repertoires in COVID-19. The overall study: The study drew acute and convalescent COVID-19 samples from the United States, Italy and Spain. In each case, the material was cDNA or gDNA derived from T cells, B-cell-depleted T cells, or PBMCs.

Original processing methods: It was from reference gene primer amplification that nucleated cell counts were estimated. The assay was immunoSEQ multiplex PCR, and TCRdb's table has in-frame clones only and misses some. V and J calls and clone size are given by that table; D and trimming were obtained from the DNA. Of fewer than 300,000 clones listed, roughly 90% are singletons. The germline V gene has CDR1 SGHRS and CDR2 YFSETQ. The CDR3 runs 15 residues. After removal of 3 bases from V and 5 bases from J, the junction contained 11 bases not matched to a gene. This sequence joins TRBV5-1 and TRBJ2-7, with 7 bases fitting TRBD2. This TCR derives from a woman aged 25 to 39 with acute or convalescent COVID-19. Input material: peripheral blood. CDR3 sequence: CASSSRTSPQDEQYF. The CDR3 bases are TGCGCCAGCAGCTCGCGGACTAGTCCTCAGGACGAGCAGTACTTC.